These 10 T cell receptor beta chains came from one sample sequenced in a study of post-analysis software for immune sequencing data. Study results and caveats: There were five TRBV segments more frequent in patients than controls, and TRBV5-6, TRBV5-1 and TRBV20-1 were among them.

Antigen specificity for these receptors is unknown. Prepared TCR beta cDNA libraries contained unique molecular identifiers. One entry per CDR3 protein results from TCRdb running MiXCR on the PCR reads. Among 350,000 to 500,000 distinct CDR3 sequences listed, more than 30% were seen once. The sequenced material came from blood. The receptors come from a girl aged 2 to 10 with multiple sclerosis.

In its sample, this clonotype was seen a few times. The J gene is TRBJ1-2, the V gene TRBV3-1; possibly TRBD1 for D (6 bases). V was cut by 3 bases and J by 3 bases, with 14 bases left in between. Germline V lookup: CDR1 LGHDT, CDR2 YNNKEL (reference sequence). The CDR3 loop spans 15 amino acids. CDR3 residues: CASSQGGQEHYGYTF. Here the CDR3 DNA reads TGTGCCAGCAGCCAGGGGGGCCAGGAACACTATGGCTACACCTTC.

V is TRBV15 and J is TRBJ1-6, with D perhaps TRBD1 (6 bases). Trimming left V 4 bases short and J 9 bases short, with 22 bases between. Germline V gene sequence: CDR1 LNHNV, CDR2 YYDKDF (reference sequence). The CDR3 is made up of 17 amino acids. DNA of the CDR3: TGTGCCACCAGCAAAAGTTGGGGGCCCTCGGGGGCTTCACCCCTCCACTTT. Translated, it gives CATSKSWGPSGASPLHF.

The chain uses TRBV7-9 and TRBJ1-2; tentatively, D is TRBD1 (5 bases). Germline values: CDR1 SEHNR, CDR2 FQNEAQ (reference sequence). V was cut by 5 bases and J by 1 base, with 11 bases left in between. The CDR3 is made up of 14 amino acids. CDR3 sequence reads: CASSPRASNYGYTF. For the CDR3, the DNA is TGTGCCAGCAGCCCCAGGGCAAGTAACTATGGCTACACCTTC. Full variable domain (remainder filled in from reference TRBV7-9 and TRBJ1-2): DTGVSQNPRHKITKRGQNVTFRCDPISEHNRLYWYRQTLGQGPEFLTYFQNEAQLEKSRLLSDRFSAERPKGSFSTLEIQRTEQGDSAMYLCASSPRASNYGYTFGSGTRLTVV.

The chain recombines TRBV29-1 with TRBJ1-1, with no clear D. V dropped 4 bases and J dropped 1 base, with 16 bases sitting between them. Per germline, CDR1 SQVTM and CDR2 ANQGSEA. This CDR3 contains 15 residues. CDR3: CSVAPLWGGNTEAFF. Written as DNA, the CDR3 is TGCAGCGTTGCCCCCTTATGGGGAGGGAACACTGAAGCTTTCTTT.

This chain uses TRBV3-1 with TRBJ2-5; a possible D gene is TRBD1 (6 bases). The CDR3 totals 14 residues. CDR1 LGHDT and CDR2 YNNKEL come from the germline V gene (reference sequence). Trimming left V 1 base short and J 11 bases short, with 17 bases between. CDR3 region: CASSQGRTDNEQYF. The CDR3 DNA follows: TGTGCCAGCAGCCAAGGTAGGACAGACAATGAGCAGTACTTC.

This chain uses TRBV11-2 with TRBJ2-1; 12 bases map to TRBD1. With V trimmed by 5 bases and J by 7 bases, 6 bases remained unmatched. This CDR3 has 15 residues. CDR1 SGHAT and CDR2 FQNNGV come from the germline V gene. Written as DNA, the CDR3 is TGTGCCAGCAGCCCGGGACAGGGGGCTAGGAATGAGCAGTTCTTC. It specifies CASSPGQGARNEQFF.

This clonotype occurred a few times. The chain recombines TRBV29-1 with TRBJ2-3; 10 bases are a match to TRBD2. The V segment lost 6 bases and the J segment 1 base; nucleotides outside the gene matches: 10. The CDR3 runs 16 residues. Germline V gives CDR1 SQVTM, CDR2 ANQGSEA. The CDR3 DNA sequence: TGCAGCGTAGCTCATCGGACTAGCGGTCGCACAGATACGCAGTATTTT. Translated: CSVAHRTSGRTDTQYF.

This chain connects TRBV6-6 to TRBJ1-1; unclear D gene. CDR1 is MNHNY, CDR2 SVGAGI, per germline (reference sequence). V was shortened by 4 bases and J by 0 bases, with 15 bases between the two germline ends. The CDR3 spans 16 residues. The CDR3 region is CASSSKARRVNTEAFF. In DNA, the CDR3 is TGTGCCAGCAGTTCTAAAGCCCGACGGGTGAACACTGAAGCTTTCTTT.

This clonotype turned up a few times. The chain couples TRBV4-1 to TRBJ1-2; no clear D. Trimming shortened V by 1 base and J by 4 bases, and 13 bases separated the two germline ends. CDR3 length equals 15 residues. Germline V lookup: CDR1 MGHRA, CDR2 YSYEKL. DNA for the CDR3: TGCGCCAGCAGCCAAGGGGAACGAGGTGGCTATGGCTACACCTTC. This gives the protein CASSQGERGGYGYTF.

The chain links TRBV6-1 to TRBJ1-1, with unresolved D. Trimming took 7 bases from V and 1 from J, leaving 4 bases between them. This CDR3 spans 11 amino acids. Per germline, CDR1 MNHNS and CDR2 SASEGT. CDR3 coding DNA: TGTGCCAGCAAAGAGAACACTGAAGCTTTCTTT. Translating it yields CASKENTEAFF.